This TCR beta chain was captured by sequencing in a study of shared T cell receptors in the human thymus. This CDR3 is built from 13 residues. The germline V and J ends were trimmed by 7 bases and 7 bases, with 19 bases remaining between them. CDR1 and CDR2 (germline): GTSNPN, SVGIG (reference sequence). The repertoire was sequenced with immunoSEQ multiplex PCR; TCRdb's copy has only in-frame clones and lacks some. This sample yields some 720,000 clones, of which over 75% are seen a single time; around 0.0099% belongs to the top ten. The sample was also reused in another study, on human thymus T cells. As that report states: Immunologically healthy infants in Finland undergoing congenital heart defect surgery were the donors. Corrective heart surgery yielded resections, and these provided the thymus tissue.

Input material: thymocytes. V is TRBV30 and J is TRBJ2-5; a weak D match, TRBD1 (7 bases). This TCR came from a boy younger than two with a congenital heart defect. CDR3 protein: CALRDSPRGTQYF. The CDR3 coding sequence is TGTGCCTTGCGGGACAGTCCCCGAGGGACCCAGTACTTC. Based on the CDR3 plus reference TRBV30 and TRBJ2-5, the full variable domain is SQTIHQWPATLVQPVGSPLSLECTVEGTSNPNLYWYRQAAGRGLQLLFYSVGIGQISSEVPQNLSASRPQDRQFILSSKKLLLSDSGFYLCALRDSPRGTQYFGPGTRLLVL.